Described below is a single T cell receptor (beta chain) sequence and its context. The data originate from a study of technical replicates of blood from a handful of donors. TCRdb's table, derived via immunoSEQ multiplex PCR, lists solely in-frame clones and lacks some. The sample has 95,000 to 100,000 clones; roughly 95% are singletons. The CDR3 has 13 residues. V lost 0 bases, J lost 4 bases, and 7 bases lay in between. Germline loops: CDR1 SGHRS, CDR2 YFSETQ. The source material was T cells isolated from PBMCs. The chain carries TRBV5-1 and TRBJ2-5; possibly TRBD2 for D (5 bases). This receptor was identified in a human donor in good health. CDR3: CASSLGRGETQYF. The CDR3 region has the DNA TGCGCCAGCAGCTTGGGTCGGGGAGAGACCCAGTACTTC.